This passage covers 4 T cell receptor beta chains from one sample sequenced in a study of regulatory T cells in long-lasting Graves disease (dated by TCRdb to about 2021). Library creation used multiplex PCR. The sequencing machine was an Illumina HiSeq 4000. To build TCR beta libraries, CDR3 regions were amplified by Arm-PCR using iRepertoire HTBI primers. TCRdb reworked the public reads: Q25 trimming with fastp, MiXCR clone assembly, productive beta chains retained. Rows are unified per CDR3 protein, each entry keeping the most common DNA and genes. This sample has fewer than 350,000 distinct CDR3 sequences in its table, and about 18% of those were observed once. Around 37% of the sample belongs to the ten largest clones. The time point label on this specimen signifies: newly diagnosed GD, antithyroid drugs for less than 3 months. RNA was extracted from PBMCs in TRIzol for both TCR sequencing and RNA sequencing.

This specimen consisted of peripheral blood mononuclear cells (PBMCs), obtained at new diagnosis, from a patient treated with antithyroid drugs. The receptors stem from a female donor with Graves disease.

The sample holds many counts of this clonotype. V is TRBV27 and J is TRBJ1-3; D not certain. The germline V and J ends were trimmed by 4 bases and 0 bases, with 4 bases remaining between them. The CDR3 loop spans 13 amino acids. Germline loops: CDR1 MNHEY, CDR2 SMNVEV (reference sequence). The CDR3 coding sequence is TGTGCCAGCAGTTCCGACTCTGGAAACACCATATATTTT. Its translation: CASSSDSGNTIYF.

This clonotype was detected only once. The chain carries TRBV11-2 and TRBJ2-3, with 14 nucleotides matching TRBD2. V was clipped by 2 bases and J by 0 bases; unmatched bases: 16. CDR1 and CDR2 from the germline V gene are SGHAT and FQNNGV. The CDR3 sequence is 22 residues long. CDR3 nucleotide sequence: TGTGCCAGCAGCTTAAGAGCAGGGGGGACTAGCGGGAGATGGCGTAGCACAGATACGCAGTATTTT. Translated, it gives CASSLRAGGTSGRWRSTDTQYF. Full variable domain (missing parts from reference TRBV11-2 and TRBJ2-3): EAGVAQSPRYKIIEKRQSVAFWCNPISGHATLYWYQQILGQGPKLLIQFQNNGVVDDSQLPKDRFSAERLKGVDSTLKIQPAKLEDSAVYLCASSLRAGGTSGRWRSTDTQYFGPGTRLTVL.

This clonotype was seen only a few times. The chain carries TRBV6-2 or TRBV6-3 and TRBJ1-1; a weak D match, TRBD1 (5 bases). CDR1 and CDR2 from the germline V gene are MNHEY and SVGEGT. The CDR3 is 15 residues long. V dropped 8 bases and J dropped 5 bases, with 21 bases sitting between them. The CDR3 bases are TGTGCCAGCGGTATCTCATCGGGGGGGGGGACTGAAGCTTTCTTT. Translating it yields CASGISSGGGTEAFF.

The table lists this clonotype with many counts. The chain recombines TRBV13 with TRBJ2-3; no clear D gene. Germline values: CDR1 PRHDT, CDR2 FYEKMQ (reference sequence). The CDR3 loop spans 14 amino acids. V was cut by 6 bases and J by 0 bases, with 10 bases left in between. For the CDR3, the DNA is TGTGCCAGCAGTACGAAGAGTAGCACAGATACGCAGTATTTT. It codes for CASSTKSSTDTQYF.